The 10 T cell receptor beta chains below were found in one sample sequenced in a study of read filtering for tumor transcriptome and immune sequencing. From 350 to 500 ng of RNA, a library with molecular barcoded alpha/delta and beta/gamma adaptors was made. MiXCR, run by TCRdb on the reads, gives a single entry per CDR3 protein. The profile shows approximately 60,000 distinct CDR3 sequences, 20% to 25% of them singletons. The sequenced material came from a population of CD138-negative cells sorted from bone marrow. These receptors were taken from a donor at least 40 years old with multiple myeloma.

This clonotype was observed at least ten times. This chain uses TRBV6-6 with TRBJ2-2; D gene ambiguous. Germline CDR1 MNHNY, CDR2 SVGAGI (reference sequence). The CDR3 contains 12 residues. V shed 5 bases and J shed 7 bases, with 8 bases lying between them. The CDR3 DNA follows: TGTGCCAGCAGTCCAAGTTACGGGGAGCTGTTTTTT. Its translation: CASSPSYGELFF.

This clonotype occurred many times. V and J are TRBV5-1 and TRBJ1-1; D is uncertain. CDR1 and CDR2 from the germline V gene are SGHRS and YFSETQ. With 0 bases removed from V and 1 base from J, the gap between germline ends came to 4 bases. This CDR3 is 13 amino acids long. CDR3 sequence (DNA): TGCGCCAGCAGCTTGGAAAGGAACACTGAAGCTTTCTTT. Translating it yields CASSLERNTEAFF.

This clonotype was recorded many times. The V and J genes are TRBV5-1 and TRBJ2-5; possibly TRBD1 for D (5 bases). V gave up 4 bases and J gave up 4 bases, with 14 bases separating them. The CDR3 has 14 residues. CDR1 is SGHRS and CDR2 is YFSETQ in the germline V gene. The CDR3 region is CASSTDSRVETQYF. CDR3 in DNA: TGCGCCAGCAGCACCGACAGCCGGGTAGAGACCCAGTACTTC.

This clonotype was recorded a few times. CDR3 sequence (DNA): TGTGCCAGCAGCCAATCTGCGGGTAGCAATCAGCCCCAGCATTTT. Protein: CASSQSAGSNQPQHF. The rearrangement joins TRBV3-1 to TRBJ1-5, with D unclear. V was pared by 2 bases and J by 0 bases, with 8 bases between. The germline V gene encodes CDR1 LGHDT and CDR2 YNNKEL (reference sequence). The CDR3 contains 15 residues.

Ten or more counts support this clonotype. This chain's CDR3 is CSAHRTSGMTDTQYF. In DNA form, the CDR3 reads TGCAGTGCTCATAGGACTAGCGGGATGACAGATACGCAGTATTTT. The chain is built from TRBV20-1 and TRBJ2-3, with TRBD2 matching 12 bases. CDR3 length equals 15 residues. Germline CDR1 reads DFQATT; CDR2 reads SNEGSKA (reference sequence). V lost 5 bases and J lost 3; bases outside the gene matches: 6.

The table lists this clonotype with many counts. The chain carries TRBV5-1 and TRBJ2-2; D unresolved. The germline CDR1 and CDR2 sequences are SGHRS and YFSETQ. The CDR3 consists of 15 residues. Trimming removed 4 bases at V and 4 bases at J, with 14 bases between. The CDR3 loop reads CASSPAEKGTGELFF. CDR3 nucleotide sequence: TGCGCCAGCAGCCCGGCGGAAAAGGGCACCGGGGAGCTGTTTTTT.

By share of the sample, this clonotype is medium-sized (0.01 to 0.1%). The chain combines TRBV27 with TRBJ1-5; tentative D call: TRBD1 (5 bases). V lost 1 base and J lost 2, with 12 bases in between. The CDR3 has 16 residues. In germline, CDR1 is MNHEY, CDR2 SMNVEV (reference sequence). CDR3 bases: TGTGCCAGCAGTTTATACGCAGGGCATGGCAATCAGCCCCAGCATTTT. This encodes CASSLYAGHGNQPQHF.

This clonotype was recorded many times. The chain is built from TRBV6-1 and TRBJ1-1; a possible D gene is TRBD1 (5 bases). The germline V gene encodes CDR1 MNHNS and CDR2 SASEGT. The CDR3 covers 16 residues. Trimming cost V 5 bases and J 2 bases, with 18 bases left between them. In nucleotides, the CDR3 is TGTGCCAGCAGTTCACCCCGGGTGGGGGTTAACACTGAAGCTTTCTTT. Translation: CASSSPRVGVNTEAFF.

V gene TRBV5-4 combines with J gene TRBJ2-6; D ambiguous. CDR3 size: 17 residues. Trimming pared 4 bases from V and 2 bases from J, leaving 16 bases between. CDR1 SGHNT and CDR2 YYREEE come from the germline V gene (reference sequence). The CDR3 sequence is CASSLYPRTAGANVLTF. The CDR3 bases are TGTGCCAGCAGCCTATACCCACGCACCGCTGGGGCCAACGTCCTGACTTTC.

This clonotype was seen repeatedly, ten times or more. The chain joins TRBV7-2 to TRBJ2-3, with TRBD2 matching over 7 bases. The CDR3 has 17 residues. CDR1 is SGHTA, CDR2 FQGNSA, per germline. J gave up 2 bases and V 1 base, and 9 bases lay outside the gene matches. CDR3 DNA: TGTGCCAGCAGCTTAGGTTCGGGGGGAAGCATCACAGATACGCAGTATTTT. Translating it yields CASSLGSGGSITDTQYF.